Detailed here is one TCR beta chain. Its matching antigen is unknown. The sample originates from a study of CXCR3-negative and CXCR3-positive naive CD8 T cells. This CDR3 region has 17 residues. Germline V CDR1 and CDR2: DFQATT, SNEGSKA (reference sequence). Study observations and caveats: CXCR3-positive naive cells carried more hydrophobic TRB CDR3s than CXCR3-negative ones. Freshly isolated PBMCs were used in most assays, given partial CXCR3 loss after freezing.

The libraries of TRB cDNA were constructed through 5' RACE using UMI labels. TCRdb re-called the 5' RACE reads and gives one entry per CDR3 protein, without DNA. The sample shows about 6,700 distinct CDR3 sequences, and more than 1.1% sits with its ten largest clones. Sequenced sample: naive CXCR3- CD8+ T cells from blood. Subset given: CD45RO-CCR7+CD27+CD95- naive CD8+ T cells lacking CXCR3 (TNR3-). The gene calls are TRBV20-1 and TRBJ2-6; TCRdb returns TRBD2, unconfirmable since there is no DNA. The receptor's source is a human donor in good health. Some clones in this sample may be carry-over from other donors' samples. This chain's CDR3 is CSARLIAGVSSANVLTF.